This T cell receptor beta chain was captured by sequencing in a study of blood T cell repertoires in COVID-19. Whole-study context: COVID-19 samples collected from the United States, Italy and Spain covered acute and convalescent phases.

Assay used: immunoSEQ multiplex PCR; TCRdb lists only in-frame clones, some missing. The table lists approximately 230,000 clones, roughly 79% of them singletons, with about 15% in the top ten. The CDR3 consists of 14 residues. Germline-derived CDR1 and CDR2 are MNHEY and SVGAGI. The V gene lost 0 bases and the J gene lost 3 bases, with 6 bases spanning the gap. This clone was counted only a few times. Resolution of symptoms, clearance, or two negative PCRs was present in recovered Cohort 3 donors. This TCR was recovered from a middle-aged man who had recovered from COVID-19. Sequencing used PBMCs or T cells enriched from blood (not recorded which). J is TRBJ1-5 and V is TRBV6-5; D not certain. The DNA of the CDR3 is TGTGCCAGCAGTTACTCGTCGTACAATCAGCCCCAGCATTTT. This encodes CASSYSSYNQPQHF.